A single sample is the source of the 18 T cell receptor beta chains below, sequenced in a study of blood T cell repertoires in COVID-19. Repertoires were generated with immunoSEQ multiplex PCR, while TCRdb's copy carries only in-frame clones and drops some. In the table there are about 210,000 clones, 65% to 90% of which are singletons. Sequenced sample: peripheral blood. These TCRs come from a woman aged 70-85 years with COVID-19, enrolled during active disease.

The chain is built from TRBV18 and TRBJ2-7; perhaps TRBD1 as D (5 bases). The CDR3 has 13 amino acids. V lost 6 bases and J lost 1, with 10 bases in between. Germline V gives CDR1 KGHSH, CDR2 LQKENI. This CDR3 is CASSPDSSYEQYF. The CDR3 coding sequence is TGTGCCAGCTCGCCAGACAGTTCCTACGAGCAGTACTTC.

The V and J genes are TRBV19 and TRBJ1-4; 9 bases line up with TRBD1. Losses at the gene ends were 1 base for V and 7 bases for J; bases not matched to a gene: 7. The CDR3 contains 16 residues. The V gene's germline CDR1 is LNHDA and CDR2 SQIVND (reference sequence). The CDR3 region has the DNA TGTGCCAGTAGTATAGGAGGGACAGGGCAAGGTGAAAAACTGTTTTTT. Residues: CASSIGGTGQGEKLFF. The full variable domain, in which reference TRBV19 and TRBJ1-4 provide the parts outside the CDR3, is DGGITQSPKYLFRKEGQNVTLSCEQNLNHDAMYWYRQDPGQGLRLIYYSQIVNDFQKGDIAEGYSVSREKKESFPLTVTSAQKNPTAFYLCASSIGGTGQGEKLFFGSGTQLSVL.

This clone was seen just once. The chain combines TRBV6-2 or TRBV6-3 with TRBJ1-1, with D unclear. Trimming took off 4 bases at V and 4 bases at J, with 16 bases between the two ends. The CDR3 length is 15 residues. Per germline, CDR1 MNHEY and CDR2 SVGEGT. CDR3 sequence: CASSSGGHGGTEAFF. CDR3 bases: TGTGCCAGCAGTTCTGGAGGTCACGGTGGCACTGAAGCTTTCTTT.

The V and J genes are TRBV5-1 and TRBJ1-6; 11 bases line up with TRBD1. The CDR3 has 15 amino acids. Germline CDR1 SGHRS, CDR2 YFSETQ. V lost 4 bases and J lost 10; bases outside the gene matches: 7. The CDR3 region has the DNA TGCGCCAGCAGCAGGACAGGGGGCCTAGGCTCACCCCTCCACTTT. The encoded protein is CASSRTGGLGSPLHF.

CDR3 amino acids: CASSRGPGQGSEGGYTF. CDR3 nucleotides: TGTGCCAGCAGCAGGGGACCGGGACAGGGGAGTGAAGGTGGCTACACCTTC. The rearrangement joins TRBV27 to TRBJ1-2; 10 positions match TRBD1. V shed 6 bases and J 7 bases; nucleotides not matched to a gene: 17. The CDR3 covers 17 residues. Per the germline V gene, CDR1 is MNHEY and CDR2 is SMNVEV (reference sequence).

The rearrangement joins TRBV7-3 to TRBJ1-6, with 7 bases that match TRBD1. Germline CDR1 reads SGHTA; CDR2 reads FQGTGA. This CDR3 comprises 16 residues. The junction had 8 bases not matched to a gene; V was cut back by 5 bases and J by 4 bases. This CDR3 is CASSERDREYNSPLHF. CDR3 in DNA: TGTGCCAGCAGCGAAAGGGACAGAGAATATAATTCACCCCTCCACTTT.

The chain combines TRBV5-1 with TRBJ1-2; 9 bases agree with TRBD1. Trimming at V came to 4 bases and at J to 8 bases, leaving 15 bases not matched to a gene. The V gene's germline CDR1 is SGHRS and CDR2 YFSETQ. This CDR3 has 16 residues. This CDR3 is CASSPNSLGQGNGYTF. CDR3 DNA sequence: TGCGCCAGCAGCCCGAACAGCCTAGGACAGGGGAACGGCTACACCTTC.

The chain couples TRBV4-2 to TRBJ1-5, with 9 bases that match TRBD1. This CDR3 spans 15 amino acids. With 3 bases clipped from V and 4 bases from J, the junction kept 4 bases outside the gene matches. Germline CDR1 and CDR2: LGHNA and YNFKEQ. The CDR3: CASSHGTGTNQPQHF. The CDR3 bases are TGTGCCAGCAGCCATGGGACAGGGACTAATCAGCCCCAGCATTTT.

This rearrangement joins TRBV5-1 to TRBJ2-1, with D possibly matching TRBD2 (6 bases). CDR1 is SGHRS, CDR2 YFSETQ, per germline. This CDR3 is 15 amino acids long. Trimming stripped 2 bases from V and 7 bases from J, with 16 bases between. The CDR3 sequence: CASSLLRSEGNEQFF. In DNA form, the CDR3 reads TGCGCCAGCAGCTTATTACGATCGGAGGGGAATGAGCAGTTCTTC.

This clone was seen more than once but under ten times. The genes are TRBV7-2 and TRBJ2-7; 10 nucleotides line up with TRBD1. The trim removed 5 bases at V and 2 bases at J, leaving 6 bases unmatched. The germline gives CDR1 SGHTA, CDR2 FQGNSA. The CDR3 is made up of 15 amino acids. CDR3 region: CASSIDRGPTYEQYF. The DNA of the CDR3 is TGTGCCAGCAGCATCGACAGGGGGCCGACCTACGAGCAGTACTTC.

The chain links TRBV28 to TRBJ1-3; 12 bases are a match to TRBD1. With V trimmed by 2 bases and J by 0 bases, 17 bases remained unmatched. The CDR3 spans 22 residues. Per germline, CDR1 MDHEN and CDR2 SYDVKM. CDR3 in DNA: TGTGCCAGCAGTTTAGCACCCCCTTCGGGACAGGGGGCTTTCAGCTCTGGAAACACCATATATTTT. Encoded protein: CASSLAPPSGQGAFSSGNTIYF. Supplemented by reference TRBV28 and TRBJ1-3, the full variable domain reads DVKVTQSSRYLVKRTGEKVFLECVQDMDHENMFWYRQDPGLGLRLIYFSYDVKMKEKGDIPEGYSVSREKKERFSLILESASTNQTSMYLCASSLAPPSGQGAFSSGNTIYFGEGSWLTVV.

This clone was picked up a small number of times. The chain has TRBV7-2 and TRBJ1-5; 7 bases agree with TRBD1. This CDR3 is built from 12 residues. J lost 9 bases, V lost 5 bases, and 4 bases had no gene match. Germline-derived CDR1 and CDR2 are SGHTA and FQGNSA. CDR3 amino acids: CASSPRQGPQHF. CDR3 coding DNA: TGTGCCAGCAGCCCTCGACAGGGGCCCCAGCATTTT.

V usage is TRBV7-3 and J usage is TRBJ2-5; 7 nucleotides align to TRBD2. V lost 1 base, J lost 2 bases, and 4 bases stayed unmatched. The length of the CDR3 is 15 residues. Germline values: CDR1 SGHTA, CDR2 FQGTGA. The CDR3 loop is CASSLRAGPQETQYF. Here the CDR3 DNA reads TGTGCCAGCAGCTTAAGAGCGGGGCCACAAGAGACCCAGTACTTC. The full variable domain, its missing parts supplied by reference TRBV7-3 and TRBJ2-5, is GAGVSQTPSNKVTEKGKYVELRCDPISGHTALYWYRQSLGQGPEFLIYFQGTGAADDSGLPNDRFFAVRPEGSVSTLKIQRTERGDSAVYLCASSLRAGPQETQYFGPGTRLLVL.

This sequence joins TRBV7-2 and TRBJ1-2; 8 bases line up with TRBD1. V lost 5 bases, J lost 5 bases, and 4 bases stayed unmatched. This CDR3 is built from 13 residues. CDR1 and CDR2 from the germline V gene are SGHTA and FQGNSA. The CDR3 loop is CASSPDRVYGYTF. The CDR3 bases are TGTGCCAGCAGCCCGGACAGGGTTTATGGCTACACCTTC.

This chain connects TRBV6-9 to TRBJ2-7; maybe TRBD2 (6 bases). Trimming removed 6 bases from V and 3 bases from J, with 21 bases in between. Germline CDR1 and CDR2: MNHGY and SVAAGI. The CDR3 is 16 amino acids. CDR3 region: CASREGTDRQYYEQYF. The CDR3 bases are TGTGCCAGCAGGGAGGGGACCGACCGGCAATACTACGAGCAGTACTTC.

The genes are TRBV11-3 and TRBJ2-4, with TRBD2 matching 7 bases. With V trimmed by 2 bases and J by 2 bases, 6 bases remained unmatched. CDR3 length: 16 residues. CDR1 and CDR2 from the germline V gene are SGHNT and YENEEA. CDR3 in DNA: TGTGCCAGCAGCTTATGCGGGAGCGGATCCAAAAACATTCAGTACTTC. This gives the protein CASSLCGSGSKNIQYF.

This clone was seen a handful of times. This chain joins TRBV2 and TRBJ1-1; 8 bases align to TRBD1. The J segment lost 4 bases and the V segment lost 2 bases, leaving 3 bases of the junction unmatched. This CDR3 region has 14 residues. The V gene's germline CDR1 is SNHLY and CDR2 FYNNEI. The CDR3 is CASSEQGAVTEAFF. CDR3 nucleotide sequence: TGTGCCAGCAGTGAACAGGGGGCGGTCACTGAAGCTTTCTTT.

V usage is TRBV4-3 and J usage is TRBJ1-4; TRBD1 matches 7 bases. Germline V gene sequence: CDR1 LGHNA, CDR2 YSLEER. V gave up 0 bases and J gave up 4 bases; unmatched junction bases: 8. CDR3 length equals 17 residues. The CDR3 bases are TGCGCCAGCAGCCAAGATTCCGGGACAGCCTTTAATGAAAAACTGTTTTTT. Translated, it gives CASSQDSGTAFNEKLFF.